This T cell receptor beta chain was identified during a study of CD8 T cells in ankylosing spondylitis. Overall study findings and caveats: Prior literature has documented some motif variants in synovial fluid and blood from reactive arthritis. According to the report, clones linked to the disease were significantly enriched in matched synovial fluid samples taken from ankylosing spondylitis patients.

This clonotype was detected a few times. Its antigen is as yet unknown. Germline lookup yields CDR1 ENHRY and CDR2 SYGVKD. The CDR3 loop spans 14 amino acids. The V and J ends lost 8 bases and 2 bases respectively, with 13 bases between them. 5'-RACE, quantitative and with molecular barcodes, yielded the TCR beta libraries. TCRdb processed the 5' RACE reads anew with MiXCR; each CDR3 protein has one entry. The table has 200,000 to 250,000 distinct CDR3 sequences, approximately 12% seen once. This sequence joins TRBV10-3 and TRBJ1-5, with a weak D call TRBD1 (5 bases). The receptor was isolated from a male donor with ankylosing spondylitis or in good health (not recorded which). Sequenced input: blood, either unsorted or a sorted T cell fraction (not recorded which). This CDR3 reads CAIARDGGNQPQHF. The CDR3 coding sequence is TGTGCCATCGCCAGGGACGGCGGCAATCAGCCCCAGCATTTT.